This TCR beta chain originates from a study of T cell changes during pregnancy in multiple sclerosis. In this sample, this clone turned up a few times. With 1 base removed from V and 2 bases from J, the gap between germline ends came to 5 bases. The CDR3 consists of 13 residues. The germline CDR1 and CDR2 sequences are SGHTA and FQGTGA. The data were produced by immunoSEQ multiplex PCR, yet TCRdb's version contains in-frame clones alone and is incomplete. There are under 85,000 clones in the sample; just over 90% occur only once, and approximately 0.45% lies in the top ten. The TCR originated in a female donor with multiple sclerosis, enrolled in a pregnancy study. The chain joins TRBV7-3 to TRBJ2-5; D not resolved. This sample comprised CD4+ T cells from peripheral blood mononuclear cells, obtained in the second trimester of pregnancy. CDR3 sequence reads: CASSLRQQETQYF. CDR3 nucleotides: TGTGCCAGCAGCTTAAGGCAGCAAGAGACCCAGTACTTC.